The clone carrying this T cell receptor (beta chain) has just a few counts. Excluded: other autoimmune disease, uncontrolled infection, pregnancy or lactation. Researchers took RNA transcripts and amplified TCR beta CDR3 regions from them. The first round was an RT-PCR with HTBI primers, and the second round was a multiplex PCR. TCRdb itself ran the multiplex PCR reads through MiXCR, one entry per CDR3 protein. The table includes about 1.1 million distinct CDR3 sequences, less than 45% detected once. The entry originates in a study of Graves' ophthalmopathy and Graves' hyperthyroidism. V lost 6 bases to trimming and J lost 5 bases, with 10 bases between them. The CDR3 covers 12 residues. Per the germline V gene, CDR1 is WSHSY and CDR2 is SAAADI.

Specimen: peripheral blood or thyroid tissue (not recorded which). The sequence was collected from an adult man with Graves' hyperthyroidism. The rearrangement joins TRBV10-2 to TRBJ2-5, with D tentatively TRBD1 (5 bases). The CDR3 is CASRGQFETQYF. As DNA, the CDR3 is TGCGCCAGCAGGGGGCAGTTCGAGACCCAGTACTTC.